This TCR beta chain was sequenced in a study of cytomegalovirus exposure and HLA in healthy donors. Study background: Among 398 genotyped donors, roughly 80% fell in the Caucasian-associated ancestry cluster.

For this clone: Its specificity is unknown.

General study findings and limits: The only immune exposure information that was available was CMV serostatus. What a later analysis reportedly showed was that an Asian-associated ancestry cluster had fewer N-insertions than the roughly 670-donor mean. Excluded: some indistinguishable V segments such as TRBV6-2 and TRBV6-3.

The PCR had 60 Vbeta and 13 Jbeta primers. The assay was immunoSEQ multiplex PCR, and TCRdb's table has in-frame clones only and misses some. The repertoire includes more than 200,000 clones, about 83% of them detected once, and over 1% sits in the top ten. V lost 0 bases and J lost 6, with 15 bases in between. The CDR3 is 15 residues long. The germline V gene encodes CDR1 SGHDN and CDR2 FVKESK. The sequenced material came from PBMCs. The clonotype was recovered from a human donor in good health. V gene TRBV14 combines with J gene TRBJ2-7, with D tentatively TRBD1 (6 bases). CDR3 DNA: TGTGCCAGCAGCCAAGATTGGGCAGGGGTTGGCGAGCAGTACTTC. It yields the protein CASSQDWAGVGEQYF.